A selection of T cell receptor beta chains follows, all from one sample in a study of blood T cell repertoires in COVID-19. Sequencing used immunoSEQ multiplex PCR; TCRdb keeps in-frame clones, though not all of them. The repertoire holds about 180,000 clones, with roughly 88% as singletons. Sequencing input: peripheral blood. The source is a man aged 55-75 years with acute or convalescent COVID-19. CDR3s include the opening cysteine and the closing phenylalanine or tryptophan. D genes are given only for firm matches. Clone size is given for some rows only: seen once, a few or many times, or a class if the clone is expanded.

TRBJ2-3,-,once,TRBV6-2/TRBV6-3,CASSSNVATDTQYF,TGTGCCAGCAGTTCTAACGTAGCCACAGATACGCAGTATTTT
TRBJ1-5,-,-,TRBV19,CASSSLTGGNQPQHF,TGTGCCAGTAGTTCCCTGACAGGAGGCAATCAGCCCCAGCATTTT
TRBJ1-1,TRBD1,-,TRBV19,CASSIAGTAQNMNTEAFF,TGTGCCAGTAGTATAGCCGGGACAGCACAGAACATGAACACTGAAGCTTTCTTT
TRBJ2-3,TRBD2,-,TRBV28,CASSGLAGLGTQYF,TGTGCCAGCAGTGGACTAGCGGGGCTGGGAACGCAGTATTTT
TRBJ2-1,TRBD2,-,TRBV28,CASSPQPGLAGAGNEQFF,TGTGCCAGCAGTCCCCAACCGGGACTAGCGGGAGCGGGGAATGAGCAGTTCTTC
TRBJ2-5,-,-,TRBV28,CASSRHTPSVQETQYF,TGTGCCAGCAGCCGACACACTCCTAGCGTACAAGAGACCCAGTACTTC
TRBJ1-1,TRBD1,once,TRBV28,CASRTGGTEAFF,TGTGCCAGCAGAACAGGGGGCACTGAAGCTTTCTTT
TRBJ2-4,TRBD1,once,TRBV7-8,CASSLRQGALVGNIQYF,TGTGCCAGCAGCCTTAGACAGGGAGCCTTAGTAGGGAACATTCAGTACTTC
TRBJ2-7,TRBD2,-,TRBV7-3,CASSPTSASYEQYF,TGTGCCAGCAGCCCGACTAGCGCCTCCTACGAGCAGTACTTC
TRBJ2-3,TRBD1,-,TRBV24-1,CATSPGQGNLDTQYF,TGTGCCACCAGTCCGGGACAGGGGAACTTAGATACGCAGTATTTT
TRBJ1-6,-,-,TRBV3-1/TRBV3-2,CASSQDLNSPLHF,TGTGCCAGCAGCCAAGATTTAAATTCACCCCTCCACTTT
TRBJ1-3,-,-,TRBV5-1,CASSLTVTGNTIYF,TGCGCCAGCAGCCTGACAGTAACTGGAAACACCATATATTTT
TRBJ1-6,TRBD1,-,TRBV28,CASRPQTGASSPLHF,TGTGCCAGCAGACCGCAGACAGGGGCCAGCTCACCCCTCCACTTT
TRBJ2-1,-,-,TRBV12-2,CASRGLAGDNEQFF,TGTGCAAGTCGAGGACTAGCGGGGGACAATGAGCAGTTCTTC
TRBJ2-7,-,once,TRBV24-1,CATSDFPEGRGEQYF,TGTGCCACCAGTGATTTCCCGGAAGGGCGGGGTGAGCAGTACTTC
TRBJ2-6,-,-,TRBV28,CASSTQGPGANVLTF,TGTGCCAGCAGTACACAGGGTCCAGGGGCCAACGTCCTGACTTTC
TRBJ2-3,-,-,TRBV5-1,CASSLVGGALTDTQYF,TGCGCCAGCAGCTTGGTAGGGGGGGCCCTCACAGATACGCAGTATTTT
TRBJ1-1,TRBD1,-,TRBV4-3,CASSQEGRGRTEAFF,TGCGCCAGCAGCCAAGAGGGCAGGGGGCGGACTGAAGCTTTCTTT
TRBJ1-2,-,-,TRBV4-2,CASSPSGGADYGYTF,TGTGCCAGCAGCCCCTCGGGGGGGGCGGACTATGGCTACACCTTC
TRBJ2-7,TRBD1,-,TRBV2,CASSFYRGRRYEQYF,TGTGCCAGCAGTTTTTACAGGGGGCGCAGGTACGAGCAGTACTTC
TRBJ1-5,-,-,TRBV2,CASSVSDRLPSPQHF,TGTGCCAGCAGCGTTAGTGACCGACTCCCCTCGCCCCAGCATTTT
TRBJ2-3,-,-,TRBV2,CASSERWDRRGTDTQYF,TGTGCCAGCAGTGAACGGTGGGACCGGAGGGGCACAGATACGCAGTATTTT
TRBJ1-4,-,once,TRBV30,CAWSGGDNEKLFF,TGTGCCTGGAGTGGGGGAGATAATGAAAAACTGTTTTTT
TRBJ2-1,TRBD1,-,TRBV11-2,CASSPAGTGYNEQFF,TGTGCCAGCAGCCCCGCCGGGACAGGGTATAATGAGCAGTTCTTC
TRBJ2-2,TRBD1,many,TRBV6-5,CASIGQGRELFF,TGTGCCAGCATAGGACAGGGAAGGGAGCTGTTTTTT
TRBJ2-2,-,once,TRBV27,CASSTGGASTGELFF,TGTGCCAGCAGTACAGGGGGGGCTAGCACCGGGGAGCTGTTTTTT
TRBJ2-7,-,-,TRBV5-4,CASSPRPRGSSYEQYF,TGTGCCAGCAGCCCCAGGCCCCGGGGGAGCTCCTACGAGCAGTACTTC
TRBJ1-6,-,once,TRBV3-1/TRBV3-2,CASSQVEAKPLHF,TGTGCCAGCAGCCAAGTTGAGGCAAAGCCCCTCCACTTT
TRBJ1-2,-,-,TRBV7-9,CASRTAGSYGYTF,TGTGCCAGCAGAACCGCGGGGTCCTATGGCTACACCTTC
TRBJ1-5,-,-,TRBV6-1,CASSDRFSSNQPQHF,TGTGCCAGCAGTGACAGATTCAGTAGCAATCAGCCCCAGCATTTT
TRBJ1-2,TRBD1,few,TRBV6-5,CASYPPGQLLGGYTF,TGTGCCAGCTACCCCCCGGGACAGTTGCTTGGTGGCTACACCTTC
TRBJ1-5,TRBD1,-,TRBV5-1,CASSPGTGINQPQHF,TGCGCCAGCAGTCCCGGGACAGGGATCAATCAGCCCCAGCATTTT
TRBJ2-6,-,-,TRBV5-1,CASSLVASGANVLTF,TGCGCCAGCAGCTTGGTAGCGTCTGGGGCCAACGTCCTGACTTTC
TRBJ2-5,-,-,TRBV6-1,CASSVSAGSVRETQYF,TGTGCCAGCAGTGTCTCCGCGGGCTCCGTCAGGGAGACCCAGTACTTC
TRBJ1-2,-,few,TRBV7-9,CASSLQGEVYGYTF,TGTGCCAGCAGCTTACAAGGAGAGGTATATGGCTACACCTTC
TRBJ2-3,TRBD2,-,TRBV5-4,CASRRAGGGTDTQYF,TGTGCCAGCAGAAGAGCGGGAGGGGGCACAGATACGCAGTATTTT
TRBJ2-1,-,-,TRBV12-3/TRBV12-4,CASSWDSGNEQFF,TGTGCCAGCAGTTGGGACTCGGGCAATGAGCAGTTCTTC
TRBJ1-2,TRBD1,-,TRBV6-6,CASSYAGQAWTF,TGTGCCAGCAGTTACGCTGGACAGGCTTGGACCTTC
TRBJ1-4,TRBD1,-,TRBV5-6,CASSRGTGVINEKLFF,TGTGCCAGCAGCAGGGGGACAGGAGTAATTAATGAAAAACTGTTTTTT
TRBJ1-6,-,-,TRBV4-3,CASSQDVLQGWINSPLHF,TGCGCCAGCAGCCAAGATGTTCTTCAGGGTTGGATTAATTCACCCCTCCACTTT